Listed here are 3 T cell receptor beta chains from one sample, sequenced in a study of technical replicates of blood from a handful of donors. Sequencing was performed with immunoSEQ multiplex PCR; in TCRdb, only in-frame clones are kept and a portion is missing. Here the sample spans about 62,000 clones, approximately 89% being singletons. Material: PBMCs. The receptors here all came from a human donor in good health. Some clones in this sample may be carry-over from other donors' samples.

The chain links TRBV10-3 to TRBJ1-2; D not certain. Germline lookup yields CDR1 ENHRY and CDR2 SYGVKD. V was trimmed by 4 bases and J by 4 bases, leaving 4 bases between them. CDR3 length equals 11 residues. DNA for the CDR3: TGTGCCATCAGTGCTAGCTATGGCTACACCTTC. This encodes CAISASYGYTF.

CDR3 bases: TGCAGCGTTGGACAGGGGGCGTTTGCTAATGAAAAACTGTTTTTT. Its translation is CSVGQGAFANEKLFF. The chain employs TRBV29-1 and TRBJ1-4, with 10 bases aligning to TRBD1. The CDR3 is 15 residues long. Germline values: CDR1 SQVTM, CDR2 ANQGSEA. V dropped 4 bases and J dropped 3; count of bases not matched to a gene: 5.

The genes are TRBV4-1 and TRBJ1-5; D might be TRBD1 (6 bases). Trimming removed 0 bases from V and 3 bases from J, with 12 bases in between. The CDR3 spans 16 residues. Germline V lookup: CDR1 MGHRA, CDR2 YSYEKL. In DNA form, the CDR3 reads TGCGCCAGCAGCCAAGATGGCGGGGGCGACAATCAGCCCCAGCATTTT. Encoded protein: CASSQDGGGDNQPQHF.